Below, 22 T cell receptor beta chains from the same sample are listed, as sequenced in a study of identical twins. TCRdb itself ran the 5' RACE reads through MiXCR, one entry per CDR3 protein. The sample holds under 300,000 distinct CDR3 sequences, over 12% seen once. Source material: memory (CD45RO+) T cells sorted from blood. Receptor source: a woman younger than 30 in good health.

The chain uses TRBV5-1 and TRBJ2-7; possibly TRBD2 for D (6 bases). CDR3 size: 12 residues. Germline values: CDR1 SGHRS, CDR2 YFSETQ. Trimming took 3 bases from V and 7 from J, leaving 11 bases between them. As DNA, the CDR3 is TGCGCCAGCAGCTCCACGGGGAGGGAGCAGTACTTC. Amino acid sequence: CASSSTGREQYF.

The table lists this clonotype with a few counts. This sequence joins TRBV11-2 and TRBJ2-7; 9 bases match TRBD1. The junction had 10 bases not matched to a gene; V was cut back by 5 bases and J by 5 bases. This CDR3 region has 15 residues. CDR1 is SGHAT and CDR2 is FQNNGV in the germline V gene. The CDR3 here is CASSPGGQGRNEQYF. The DNA of the CDR3 is TGTGCCAGCAGCCCCGGGGGACAGGGTCGCAACGAGCAGTACTTC.

This clonotype was seen ten or more times. The gene calls are TRBV6-1 and TRBJ2-1; possibly TRBD2 for D (8 bases). V dropped 5 bases and J dropped 4 bases, with 18 bases sitting between them. CDR3 length: 16 amino acids. The germline CDR1 and CDR2 sequences are MNHNS and SASEGT. Here the CDR3 DNA reads TGTGCCAGCAGTCTAGCGGGCAGGGGGTATTACAATGAGCAGTTCTTC. Its translation is CASSLAGRGYYNEQFF.

The sample holds a few counts of this clonotype. The rearrangement uses TRBV20-1 and TRBJ2-3; D possibly corresponds to TRBD1 (5 bases). The better agreement between TRBJ1-5 and the DNA end casts doubt on the J call. Germline V CDR1 and CDR2: DFQATT, SNEGSKA (reference sequence). This CDR3 is built from 14 residues. CDR3 residues: CSASGGIETDTQHF. CDR3 bases: TGCAGTGCTTCGGGGGGAATAGAGACAGATACGCAGCATTTT.

The genes are TRBV20-1 and TRBJ1-5, with 8 nucleotides matching TRBD1. J gave up 9 bases and V 5 bases, and 3 bases lay outside the gene matches. The germline V gene has CDR1 DFQATT and CDR2 SNEGSKA (reference sequence). This CDR3 is 11 amino acids long. The CDR3 DNA reads TGCAGTGCTTTCACAGGGGGGCCCCAGCATTTT. Translated, it gives CSAFTGGPQHF.

V usage is TRBV20-1 and J usage is TRBJ2-3; no firm D call. The germline CDR1 and CDR2 sequences are DFQATT and SNEGSKA (reference sequence). V lost 0 bases, J lost 8 bases, and 9 bases lay in between. The CDR3 totals 12 residues. CDR3 coding DNA: TGCAGTGCTAGAGACTCGCGAAGTACGCAGTATTTT. Protein: CSARDSRSTQYF.

This clonotype was detected a few times. The rearrangement links TRBV7-8 to TRBJ1-2; 7 bases are a match to TRBD1. Trimming cost V 6 bases and J 7 bases; bases outside gene matches: 11. CDR3 length: 14 amino acids. CDR1 and CDR2 from the germline V gene are SGHVS and FQNEAQ. CDR3 sequence: CASRHAGTDSGYTF. CDR3 bases: TGTGCCAGCAGACATGCCGGGACAGACTCTGGCTACACCTTC.

The chain recombines TRBV7-8 with TRBJ2-2; 7 nucleotides align to TRBD2. V dropped 5 bases and J dropped 6; count of bases not matched to a gene: 3. The CDR3 spans 13 residues. CDR1 SGHVS and CDR2 FQNEAQ come from the germline V gene. The CDR3 sequence is CASSLAGAGELFF. DNA of the CDR3: TGTGCCAGCAGCCTGGCGGGGGCCGGGGAGCTGTTTTTT.

The CDR3 coding sequence is TGTGCCATCAGGGAGAACAACGGACAGGGTACAGATACGCAGTATTTT. Translating it yields CAIRENNGQGTDTQYF. The rearrangement links TRBV10-3 to TRBJ2-3; 8 bases fit TRBD1. The trim removed 6 bases at V and 3 bases at J, leaving 11 bases unmatched. The V gene's germline CDR1 is ENHRY and CDR2 SYGVKD. This CDR3 spans 16 amino acids.

This clonotype was counted at least ten times. This rearrangement joins TRBV29-1 to TRBJ1-4; D unresolved. The V end was cut by 3 bases, the J end by 3 bases, with 8 bases between. This CDR3 comprises 13 residues. The V gene's germline CDR1 is SQVTM and CDR2 ANQGSEA. In DNA form, the CDR3 reads TGCAGCGTTGAGATCGGGCCTAATGAAAAACTGTTTTTT. It yields the protein CSVEIGPNEKLFF.

V is TRBV3-1 and J is TRBJ2-2, with 9 bases aligning to TRBD1. This CDR3 comprises 16 residues. With 1 base clipped from V and 5 bases from J, the junction kept 5 bases outside the gene matches. Germline CDR1 reads LGHDT; CDR2 reads YNNKEL (reference sequence). CDR3 in amino acids: CASSQGRDRATGELFF. In DNA form, the CDR3 reads TGTGCCAGCAGCCAAGGCCGGGACAGGGCTACCGGGGAGCTGTTTTTT.

This clonotype was seen more than once but under ten times. The rearrangement links TRBV11-3 to TRBJ2-5, with D tentatively TRBD2 (6 bases). V was clipped by 2 bases and J by 5 bases, with 12 bases between them. The CDR3 has 14 amino acids. CDR1 SGHNT and CDR2 YENEEA come from the germline V gene. CDR3: CASSLRRGGETQYF. In DNA, the CDR3 is TGTGCCAGCAGCTTACGTAGGGGAGGCGAGACCCAGTACTTC.

The rearrangement uses TRBV20-1 and TRBJ2-5, with 10 bases fitting TRBD1. The CDR3 has 13 residues. Germline CDR1 DFQATT, CDR2 SNEGSKA (reference sequence). Trimming removed 6 bases from V and 6 bases from J; junction bases left unmatched: 7. In nucleotides, the CDR3 is TGCAGTGCCCATGGACAGGGGGTACAGACCCAGTACTTC. Translation gives CSAHGQGVQTQYF.

This clonotype was recorded a few times. The chain has TRBV20-1 and TRBJ2-1; D perhaps matches TRBD2 (5 bases). CDR1 DFQATT and CDR2 SNEGSKA come from the germline V gene (reference sequence). V lost 1 base to trimming and J lost 15 bases, with 19 bases between them. This CDR3 contains 13 residues. The CDR3 DNA reads as TGCAGTGCTAGAGTTTCGCTAGCCAAACCCCCGTTCTTC. Translating gives CSARVSLAKPPFF.

This rearrangement joins TRBV3-1 to TRBJ2-2, with D tentatively TRBD1 or TRBD2 (5 bases each). The CDR3 contains 14 residues. The germline V gene encodes CDR1 LGHDT and CDR2 YNNKEL (reference sequence). The ends were cut back, 1 base at V and 4 bases at J, with 7 bases in the middle. The CDR3 DNA sequence: TGTGCCAGCAGCCAAGGGGGACGCACCGGGGAGCTGTTTTTT. It specifies CASSQGGRTGELFF.

This clonotype was detected a few times. The rearrangement uses TRBV7-9 and TRBJ2-1, with TRBD2 matching over 8 bases. The CDR3 sequence is 15 residues long. The V segment lost 2 bases and the J segment 7 bases; nucleotides outside the gene matches: 7. Germline loops: CDR1 SEHNR, CDR2 FQNEAQ (reference sequence). The CDR3 DNA follows: TGTGCCAGCAGCTTATCGGGGGGGCTGAGTAATGAGCAGTTCTTC. Translating it yields CASSLSGGLSNEQFF.

The chain couples TRBV18 to TRBJ2-6; perhaps TRBD1 as D (6 bases). The ends were cut back, 6 bases at V and 0 bases at J, with 9 bases in the middle. Looked up from germline, CDR1 is KGHSH and CDR2 is LQKENI. The CDR3 length is 15 residues. CDR3 nucleotides: TGTGCCAGCTCCCGGACAGACTCTGGGGCCAACGTCCTGACTTTC. It specifies CASSRTDSGANVLTF.

In its sample, this clonotype was seen many times. The V gene is TRBV20-1, the J gene TRBJ2-6; no clear D gene. CDR1 DFQATT and CDR2 SNEGSKA come from the germline V gene (reference sequence). The CDR3 runs to 16 residues. With 5 bases removed from V and 0 bases from J, the gap between germline ends came to 14 bases. The CDR3 reads CSASAGPTSGANVLTF. The CDR3 coding sequence is TGCAGTGCTTCGGCAGGTCCAACCTCTGGGGCCAACGTCCTGACTTTC.

This rearrangement joins TRBV30 to TRBJ2-5; D remains ambiguous. The germline V gene encodes CDR1 GTSNPN and CDR2 SVGIG (reference sequence). V was pared by 3 bases and J by 1 base, with 9 bases between. CDR3 size: 13 residues. This CDR3 reads CAWREQRQETQYF. The CDR3 DNA reads TGTGCCTGGAGGGAACAGCGCCAAGAGACCCAGTACTTC.

This clonotype was counted many times. The CDR3 here is CASSGTVNTEAFF. The CDR3, as DNA: TGCGCCAGCAGTGGGACAGTGAACACTGAAGCTTTCTTT. The chain recombines TRBV10-1 with TRBJ1-1, with D maybe TRBD1 (6 bases). The CDR3 covers 13 residues. V was clipped by 4 bases and J by 0 bases, with 6 bases between them. The germline CDR1 and CDR2 sequences are WNHNN and SYGVQD (reference sequence).

In this sample, this clonotype turned up many times. This chain connects TRBV5-1 to TRBJ1-6, with unresolved D. Between the trimmed V and J ends, which lost 4 bases and 7 bases, there was a span of 12 bases. The CDR3 totals 14 residues. The V gene's germline CDR1 is SGHRS and CDR2 YFSETQ. CDR3 loop: CASSPMDGNSPLHF. CDR3 DNA: TGCGCCAGCAGCCCCATGGACGGGAATTCACCCCTCCACTTT.

This clonotype was detected only a few times. The chain carries TRBV12-3 or TRBV12-4 and TRBJ1-1, with 10 bases lining up with TRBD1. The CDR3 is 15 amino acids. J lost 0 bases, V lost 4 bases, and 2 bases had no gene match. CDR3 sequence (DNA): TGTGCCAGCAGTTCGACAGGGGGCATGAACACTGAAGCTTTCTTT. Amino acid sequence: CASSSTGGMNTEAFF.